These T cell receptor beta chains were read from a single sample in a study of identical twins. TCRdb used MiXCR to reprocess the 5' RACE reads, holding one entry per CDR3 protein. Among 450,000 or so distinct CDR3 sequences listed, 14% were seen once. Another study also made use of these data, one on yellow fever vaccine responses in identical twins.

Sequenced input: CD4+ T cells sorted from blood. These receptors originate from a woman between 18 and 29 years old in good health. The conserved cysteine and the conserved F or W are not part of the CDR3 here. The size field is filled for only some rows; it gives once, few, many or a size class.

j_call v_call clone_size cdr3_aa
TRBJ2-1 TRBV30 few AWRQRTGDNEQF
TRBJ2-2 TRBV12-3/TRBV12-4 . ASSPPGQGETGELF
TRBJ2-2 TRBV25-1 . ASSTSPTGRVGSGELF
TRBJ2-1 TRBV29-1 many SSGFDEQF
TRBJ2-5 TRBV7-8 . ASSLLPQTQETQY
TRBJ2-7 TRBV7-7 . ASSLAQGTEQY
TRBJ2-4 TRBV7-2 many ASSLTGDSRSIQY
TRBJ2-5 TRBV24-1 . ATSDSGGAETQY
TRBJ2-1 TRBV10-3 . AISESPGARDNEQF
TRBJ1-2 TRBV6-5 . ASSYSGSHGYT
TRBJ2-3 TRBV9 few ASSVDWAGGMQY
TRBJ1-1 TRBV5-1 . ASRITQLGAEAF